This is a list of T cell receptor beta chains from one sample in a study of shared clonotypes between healthy human individuals. Generated by immunoSEQ multiplex PCR, the TCRdb table keeps only in-frame clones and is missing some. The sample comprises 2.3 million or so clones, approximately 93% of which are singletons, and under 0.45% rests with the top ten. The sequencing input was naive CD4+ T cells from PBMCs. The receptor source for this set is a man between 18 and 29 years old in good health. Some clones in this sample may be carry-over from other donors' samples. Both conserved end residues are part of each CDR3. D genes are given only for firm matches. Clone sizes are given selectively: once, few, many, or a class where the clone is expanded.

v_gene,abundance,j_gene,d_gene,CDR3nt,CDR3aa
TRBV2,-,TRBJ1-4,-,TGTGCCAGCAGTGAGGGGGCTCGTAATGAAAAACTGTTTTTT,CASSEGARNEKLFF
TRBV5-1,-,TRBJ2-2,TRBD1,TGCGCCAGCAGCTTGGGACAGGGGAGCACCGGGGAGCTGTTTTTT,CASSLGQGSTGELFF
TRBV19,-,TRBJ1-5,TRBD1,TGTGCCAGTAGGCCCGGGACAGGGACCTGGGGGCCCCAGCATTTT,CASRPGTGTWGPQHF
TRBV4-3,-,TRBJ2-3,TRBD2,TGCGCCAGCAGCCAAGATCCCCTAGCGGGAGGGTACACAGATACGCAGTATTTT,CASSQDPLAGGYTDTQYF
TRBV5-1,-,TRBJ2-7,-,TGCGCCAGCAGCTTTGGAAGACGCCCCGTTAGCTCCTACGAGCAGTACTTC,CASSFGRRPVSSYEQYF
TRBV12-5,-,TRBJ2-3,-,TGTGCTAGTGGTTTAGTTGGCACAGATACGCAGTATTTT,CASGLVGTDTQYF
TRBV14,-,TRBJ2-3,-,TGTGCCAGCAGCCTGCCGGCAGGGGCAGATACGCAGTATTTT,CASSLPAGADTQYF
TRBV6-5,-,TRBJ1-2,-,TGTGCCAGCAGTTATAGCCTTAACTATGGCTACACCTTC,CASSYSLNYGYTF
TRBV30,-,TRBJ1-3,-,TGTGCCTGGAGTCGGGAGTCCTACGGAAACACCATATATTTT,CAWSRESYGNTIYF
TRBV4-1,-,TRBJ2-3,-,TGCGCCAGCAGGGGGAGAGGGGCCACTAATACGCAGTATTTT,CASRGRGATNTQYF
TRBV27,once,TRBJ1-5,-,TGTGCCAGCAGCTCCGGGCCTACTACCCCACAGCCCCAGCATTTT,CASSSGPTTPQPQHF
TRBV7-9,-,TRBJ2-1,TRBD2,TGTGCCAGCAGCTTCCTTTCCGGGACTAGCGGGAAGAGGAACAATGAGCAGTTCTTC,CASSFLSGTSGKRNNEQFF
TRBV7-9,-,TRBJ2-3,TRBD2,TGTGCCAGCAGCGCTCCCGGGACTAGCGAAGATACGCAGTATTTT,CASSAPGTSEDTQYF
TRBV9,-,TRBJ2-7,TRBD2,TGTGCCAGCAGCGGCGGGACTAGCGGTTCCTACGAGCAGTACTTC,CASSGGTSGSYEQYF
TRBV10-3,-,TRBJ2-3,TRBD1,TGTGCCATCAGTGAACTGAGGACAGGGGGTCAGGGTCGTGCGGATACGCAGTATTTT,CAISELRTGGQGRADTQYF
TRBV5-4,-,TRBJ2-4,-,TGTGCCAGCAGCTTGGAAGGGAAAGCCAGAAACATTCAGTACTTC,CASSLEGKARNIQYF
TRBV2,-,TRBJ2-1,-,TGTGCCAGTCCCCGAGGGGAGCGGAGAGGGGATGAGCAGTTCTTC,CASPRGERRGDEQFF
TRBV6-1,-,TRBJ2-3,-,TGTGCCAGCACCACCAGTCCCACAGATACGCAGTATTTT,CASTTSPTDTQYF
TRBV7-9,-,TRBJ1-1,-,TGTGCCAGCAGCGACGACGGGGACACTGAAGCTTTCTTT,CASSDDGDTEAFF
TRBV30,-,TRBJ1-2,-,TGTGCCTGGAGTAGGGCAGGGGCAGCTAACTATGGCTACACCTTC,CAWSRAGAANYGYTF
TRBV2,-,TRBJ2-7,-,TGTGCCAGCAGTTATACTAGTTACGAGCAGTACTTC,CASSYTSYEQYF
TRBV7-3,-,TRBJ2-1,-,TGTGCCAGCAGCCCTAACTTAACCCCCCGGGAGCAGTTCTTC,CASSPNLTPREQFF
TRBV28,-,TRBJ2-7,TRBD2,TGTGCCAGCAGTTTGATAGCGGGAGATGGCTCCTACGAGCAGTACTTC,CASSLIAGDGSYEQYF
TRBV10-1,-,TRBJ2-5,-,TGCGCCAGCAGTATAAGGAGTGGCGAGACCCAGTACTTC,CASSIRSGETQYF